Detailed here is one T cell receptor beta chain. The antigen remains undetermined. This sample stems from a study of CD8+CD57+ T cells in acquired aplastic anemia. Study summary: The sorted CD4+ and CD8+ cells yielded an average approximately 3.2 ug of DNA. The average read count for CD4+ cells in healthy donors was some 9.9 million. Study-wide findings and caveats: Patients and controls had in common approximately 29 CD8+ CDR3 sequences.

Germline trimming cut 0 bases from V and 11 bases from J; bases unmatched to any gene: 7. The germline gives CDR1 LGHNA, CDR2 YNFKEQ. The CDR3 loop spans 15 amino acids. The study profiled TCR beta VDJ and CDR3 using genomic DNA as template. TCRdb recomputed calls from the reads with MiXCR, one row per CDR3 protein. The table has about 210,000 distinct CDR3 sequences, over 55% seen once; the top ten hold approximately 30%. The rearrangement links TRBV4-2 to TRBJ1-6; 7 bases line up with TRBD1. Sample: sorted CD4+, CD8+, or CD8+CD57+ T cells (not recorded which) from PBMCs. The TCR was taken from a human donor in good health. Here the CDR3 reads CASSQDLAGGAPLHF. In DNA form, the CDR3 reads TGTGCCAGCAGCCAAGATCTGGCAGGGGGGGCACCCCTCCACTTT.